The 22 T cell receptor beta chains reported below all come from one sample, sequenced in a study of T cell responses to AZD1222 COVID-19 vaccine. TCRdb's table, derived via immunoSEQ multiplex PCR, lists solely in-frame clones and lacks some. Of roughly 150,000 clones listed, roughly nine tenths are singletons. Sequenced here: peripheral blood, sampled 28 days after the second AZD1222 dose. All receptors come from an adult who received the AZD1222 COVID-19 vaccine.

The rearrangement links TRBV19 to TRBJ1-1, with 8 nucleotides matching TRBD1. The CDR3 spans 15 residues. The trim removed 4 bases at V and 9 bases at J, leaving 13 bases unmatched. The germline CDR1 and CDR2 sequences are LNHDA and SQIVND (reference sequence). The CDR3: CASSSLQGGIIQAFF. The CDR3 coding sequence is TGTGCCAGTAGTAGCCTACAGGGGGGGATTATCCAAGCTTTCTTT.

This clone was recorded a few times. CDR3 nucleotide sequence: TGCGCCAGCAGCTTGCCGCAGGGCACTGAAGCTTTCTTT. This codes for CASSLPQGTEAFF. The chain links TRBV5-1 to TRBJ1-1, with D perhaps TRBD1 (5 bases). The CDR3 has 13 residues. Germline V gene data show CDR1 as SGHRS and CDR2 as YFSETQ. V lost 1 base and J lost 4, with 8 bases in between.

The chain's CDR3 is CASSRGDTEAFF. The CDR3 DNA sequence: TGCGCCAGCAGCAGGGGTGACACTGAAGCTTTCTTT. The chain recombines TRBV5-1 with TRBJ1-1; TRBD1 might be the D (5 bases). With 4 bases removed from V and 3 bases from J, the gap between germline ends came to 7 bases. This CDR3 comprises 12 residues. Germline CDR1 reads SGHRS; CDR2 reads YFSETQ.

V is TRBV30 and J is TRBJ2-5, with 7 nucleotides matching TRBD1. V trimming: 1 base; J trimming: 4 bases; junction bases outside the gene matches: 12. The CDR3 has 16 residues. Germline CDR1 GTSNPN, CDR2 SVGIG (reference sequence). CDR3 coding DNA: TGTGCCTGGAGTGGTATACTGACAGGGCGAACAGAGACCCAGTACTTC. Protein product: CAWSGILTGRTETQYF.

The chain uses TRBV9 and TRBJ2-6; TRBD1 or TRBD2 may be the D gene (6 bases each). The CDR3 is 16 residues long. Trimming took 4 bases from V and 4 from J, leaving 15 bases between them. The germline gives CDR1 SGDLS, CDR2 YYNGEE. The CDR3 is CASSPGEAGGANVLTF. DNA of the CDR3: TGTGCCAGCAGCCCAGGGGAGGCGGGAGGGGCCAACGTCCTGACTTTC. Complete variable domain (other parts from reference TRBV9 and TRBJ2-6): DSGVTQTPKHLITATGQRVTLRCSPRSGDLSVYWYQQSLDQGLQFLIQYYNGEERAKGNILERFSAQQFPDLHSELNLSSLELGDSALYFCASSPGEAGGANVLTFGAGSRLTVL.

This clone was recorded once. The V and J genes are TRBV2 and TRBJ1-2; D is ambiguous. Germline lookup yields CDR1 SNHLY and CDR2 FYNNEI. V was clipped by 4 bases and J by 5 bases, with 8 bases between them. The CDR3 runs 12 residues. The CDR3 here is CASSGGLYGYTF. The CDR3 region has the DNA TGTGCCAGCAGTGGGGGTTTGTATGGCTACACCTTC.

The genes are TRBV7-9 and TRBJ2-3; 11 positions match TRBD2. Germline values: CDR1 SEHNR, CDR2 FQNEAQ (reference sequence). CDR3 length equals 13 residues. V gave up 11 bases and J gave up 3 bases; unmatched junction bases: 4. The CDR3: CAQVAGGTDTQYF. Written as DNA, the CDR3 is TGTGCCCAAGTAGCGGGGGGGACAGATACGCAGTATTTT.

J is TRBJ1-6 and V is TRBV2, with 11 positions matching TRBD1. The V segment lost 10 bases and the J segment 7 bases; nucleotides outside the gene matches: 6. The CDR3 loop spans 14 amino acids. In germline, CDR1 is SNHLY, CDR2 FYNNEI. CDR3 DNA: TGTGCCACTGGACAGGGGGCAAGAAATTCACCCCTCCACTTT. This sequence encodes CATGQGARNSPLHF.

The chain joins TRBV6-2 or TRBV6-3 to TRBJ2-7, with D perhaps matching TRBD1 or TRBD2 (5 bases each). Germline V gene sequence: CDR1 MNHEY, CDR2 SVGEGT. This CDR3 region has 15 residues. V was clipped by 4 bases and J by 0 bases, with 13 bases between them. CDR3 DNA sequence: TGTGCCAGCAGTTCGGGGCGGGTCGGCTCCTACGAGCAGTACTTC. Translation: CASSSGRVGSYEQYF.

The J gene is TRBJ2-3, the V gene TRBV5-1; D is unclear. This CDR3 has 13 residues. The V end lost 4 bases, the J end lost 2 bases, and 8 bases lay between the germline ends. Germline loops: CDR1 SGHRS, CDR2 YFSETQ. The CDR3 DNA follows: TGCGCCAGCAGCCTCACCACCACAGATACGCAGTATTTT. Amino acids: CASSLTTTDTQYF.

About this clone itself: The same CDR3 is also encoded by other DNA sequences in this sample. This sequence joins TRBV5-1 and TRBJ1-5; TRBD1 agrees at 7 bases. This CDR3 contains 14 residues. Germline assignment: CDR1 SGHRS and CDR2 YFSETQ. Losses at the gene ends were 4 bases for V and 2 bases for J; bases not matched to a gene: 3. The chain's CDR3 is CASSTGQGNQPQHF. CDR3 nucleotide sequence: TGCGCCAGCAGCACCGGACAGGGCAATCAGCCCCAGCATTTT. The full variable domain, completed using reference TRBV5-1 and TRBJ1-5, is KAGVTQTPRYLIKTRGQQVTLSCSPISGHRSVSWYQQTPGQGLQFLFEYFSETQRNKGNFPGRFSGRQFSNSRSEMNVSTLELGDSALYLCASSTGQGNQPQHFGDGTRLSIL.

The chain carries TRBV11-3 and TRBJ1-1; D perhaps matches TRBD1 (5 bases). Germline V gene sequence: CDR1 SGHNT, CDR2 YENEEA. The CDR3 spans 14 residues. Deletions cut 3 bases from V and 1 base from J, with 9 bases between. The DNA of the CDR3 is TGTGCCAGCAGCTTGGGGGGAGAGAACACTGAAGCTTTCTTT. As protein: CASSLGGENTEAFF.

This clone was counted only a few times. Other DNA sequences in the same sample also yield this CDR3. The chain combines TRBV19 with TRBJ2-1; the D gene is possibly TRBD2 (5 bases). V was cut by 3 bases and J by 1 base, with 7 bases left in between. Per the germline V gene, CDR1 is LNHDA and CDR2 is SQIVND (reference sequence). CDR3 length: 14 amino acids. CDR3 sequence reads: CASSITGSYNEQFF. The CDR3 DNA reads TGTGCCAGTAGTATTACGGGGTCCTACAATGAGCAGTTCTTC.

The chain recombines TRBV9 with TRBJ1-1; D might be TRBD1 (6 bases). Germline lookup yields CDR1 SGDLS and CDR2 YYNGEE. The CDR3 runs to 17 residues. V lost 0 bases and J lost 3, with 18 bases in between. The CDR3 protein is CASSVGASDRWDTEAFF. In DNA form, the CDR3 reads TGTGCCAGCAGCGTAGGGGCGAGTGACAGGTGGGACACTGAAGCTTTCTTT.

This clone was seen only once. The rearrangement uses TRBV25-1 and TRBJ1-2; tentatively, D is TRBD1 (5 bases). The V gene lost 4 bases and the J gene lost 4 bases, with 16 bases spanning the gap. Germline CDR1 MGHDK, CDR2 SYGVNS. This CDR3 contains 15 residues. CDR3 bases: TGTGCCAGCAGTGGAGACAGAAGGGATTTCTATGGCTACACCTTC. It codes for CASSGDRRDFYGYTF.

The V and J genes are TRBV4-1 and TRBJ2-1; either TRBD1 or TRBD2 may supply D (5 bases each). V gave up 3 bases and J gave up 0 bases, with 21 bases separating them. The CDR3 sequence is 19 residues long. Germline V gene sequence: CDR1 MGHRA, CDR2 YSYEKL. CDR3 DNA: TGCGCCAGCAGCCACGGGCTAAGCGTGGGGGAAAGCTCCTACAATGAGCAGTTCTTC. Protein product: CASSHGLSVGESSYNEQFF.

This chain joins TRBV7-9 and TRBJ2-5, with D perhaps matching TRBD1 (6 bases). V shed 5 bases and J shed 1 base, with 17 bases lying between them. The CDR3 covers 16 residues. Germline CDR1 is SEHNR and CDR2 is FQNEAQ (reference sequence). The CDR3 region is CASSLSWDTIQETQYF. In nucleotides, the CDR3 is TGTGCCAGCAGCCTCTCGTGGGACACCATCCAAGAGACCCAGTACTTC.

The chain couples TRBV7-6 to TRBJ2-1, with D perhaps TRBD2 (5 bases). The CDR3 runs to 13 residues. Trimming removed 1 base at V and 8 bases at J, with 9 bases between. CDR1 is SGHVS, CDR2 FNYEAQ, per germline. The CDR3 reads CASSLGTSYEQFF. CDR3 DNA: TGTGCCAGCAGCTTAGGAACTAGTTATGAGCAGTTCTTC.

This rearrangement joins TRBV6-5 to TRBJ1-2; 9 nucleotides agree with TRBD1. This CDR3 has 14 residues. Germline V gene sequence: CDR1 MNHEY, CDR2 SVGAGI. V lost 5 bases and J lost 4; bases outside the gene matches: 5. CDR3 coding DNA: TGTGCCAGCAGTAGGGACAGGGACATCTATGGCTACACCTTC. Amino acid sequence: CASSRDRDIYGYTF.

The CDR3 loop reads CASSVRQGNTIYF. In nucleotides, the CDR3 is TGTGCCAGCAGCGTGAGACAAGGAAACACCATATATTTT. The gene calls are TRBV5-8 and TRBJ1-3; D unclear. Germline assignment: CDR1 SGHTS and CDR2 YDEGEE. Trimming pared 4 bases from V and 4 bases from J, leaving 9 bases between. This CDR3 comprises 13 residues.

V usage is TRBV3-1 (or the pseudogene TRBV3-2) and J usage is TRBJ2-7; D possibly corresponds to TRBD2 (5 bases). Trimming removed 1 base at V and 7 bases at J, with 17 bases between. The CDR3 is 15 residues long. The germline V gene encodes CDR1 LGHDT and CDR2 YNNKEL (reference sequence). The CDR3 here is CASSQGPAVTGEQYF. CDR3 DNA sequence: TGTGCCAGCAGCCAAGGGCCAGCGGTCACCGGGGAGCAGTACTTC.

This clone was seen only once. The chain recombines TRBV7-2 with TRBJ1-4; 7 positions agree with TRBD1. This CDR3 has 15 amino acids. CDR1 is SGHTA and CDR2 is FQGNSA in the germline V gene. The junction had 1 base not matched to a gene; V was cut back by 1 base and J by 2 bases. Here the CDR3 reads CASSLGGQTNEKLFF. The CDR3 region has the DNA TGTGCCAGCAGCTTAGGGGGACAGACTAATGAAAAACTGTTTTTT. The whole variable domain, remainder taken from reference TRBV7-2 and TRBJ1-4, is GAGVSQSPSNKVTEKGKDVELRCDPISGHTALYWYRQSLGQGLEFLIYFQGNSAPDKSGLPSDRFSAERTGGSVSTLTIQRTQQEDSAVYLCASSLGGQTNEKLFFGSGTQLSVL.